This TCR beta chain was sequenced in a study of blood T cell repertoires in COVID-19. About the study: Specimens from acute and convalescent COVID-19 originated in the United States, Italy and Spain. The cDNA or gDNA used as material had been derived from T cells, B-cell-depleted T cells, or PBMCs.

Trimming cost V 0 bases and J 4 bases, with 7 bases left between them. The CDR3 contains 13 residues. Germline V gene lookup returns CDR1 SGHRS and CDR2 YFSETQ. The data were produced by immunoSEQ multiplex PCR, yet TCRdb's version contains in-frame clones alone and is incomplete. The sample gives just over 25,000 clones, 90% of which show up once; about 7.4% is in the top ten. The receptor was derived from a human donor in a cohort sampled during active COVID-19. Sequencing used peripheral blood. The V gene is TRBV5-1, the J gene TRBJ2-5; no definite D call. This CDR3 reads CASSLDIAETQYF. In DNA, the CDR3 is TGCGCCAGCAGCTTGGATATAGCAGAGACCCAGTACTTC. Supplemented by reference TRBV5-1 and TRBJ2-5, the full variable domain reads KAGVTQTPRYLIKTRGQQVTLSCSPISGHRSVSWYQQTPGQGLQFLFEYFSETQRNKGNFPGRFSGRQFSNSRSEMNVSTLELGDSALYLCASSLDIAETQYFGPGTRLLVL.